These 15 T cell receptor beta chains share one sample of origin, sequenced in a study of CD8 T cells in ankylosing spondylitis. Study-wide findings and caveats: Apparently characteristic of ankylosing spondylitis blood was a TCR beta motif (eight highly homologous variants).

TCRdb reanalysed the 5' RACE reads using MiXCR and keeps one entry per CDR3 protein. The top ten clones hold roughly 1% of a sample with 350,000 to 550,000 distinct CDR3 sequences, approximately 26% of them seen once. These receptors lack a known antigen. The sample comprised blood, either unsorted or a sorted T cell fraction (not recorded which). The source is a male donor with ankylosing spondylitis.

This clonotype was seen repeatedly, ten times or more. The chain uses TRBV27 and TRBJ2-3; TRBD2 aligns across 12 bases. This CDR3 has 15 residues. Germline V gene data show CDR1 as MNHEY and CDR2 as SMNVEV (reference sequence). Trimming removed 2 bases from V and 6 bases from J; junction bases left unmatched: 3. CDR3 amino acids: CASSLLAGGPDTQYF. As DNA, the CDR3 is TGTGCCAGCAGTTTACTAGCGGGAGGGCCGGATACGCAGTATTTT.

V gene TRBV5-1 combines with J gene TRBJ2-7; D remains unclear. This CDR3 contains 13 residues. V gave up 0 bases and J gave up 4 bases, with 8 bases separating them. Germline lookup yields CDR1 SGHRS and CDR2 YFSETQ. The CDR3 spells CASSLGNGYEQYV. CDR3 bases: TGCGCCAGCAGCTTGGGGAACGGATACGAGCAGTACGTC.

Details on this clonotype: One junction end disagrees with the germline gene, perhaps due to a read error. The V gene is TRBV12-3 or TRBV12-4, the J gene TRBJ2-3, with 7 bases aligning to TRBD2. The length of the CDR3 is 19 residues. CDR3 nucleotides: TGTACCAGCAGTCCAACCCGCACCTTGGCGGGAGTGGTAGCGGATACGCAGTATTTT. Protein: CTSSPTRTLAGVVADTQYF.

The CDR3 coding sequence is TGTGCCAGCAGCTTAGGCGTCAGGCTTAGCAATCAGCCCCAGCATTTT. Its protein product is CASSLGVRLSNQPQHF. The V call is TRBV7-8, the J call TRBJ1-5; D not resolved. The germline V and J ends were trimmed by 1 base and 0 bases, with 10 bases remaining between them. CDR1 is SGHVS, CDR2 FQNEAQ, per germline. The CDR3 has 16 residues.

The genes are TRBV5-1 and TRBJ1-1; D possibly corresponds to TRBD1 (5 bases). CDR3 size: 14 residues. V lost 4 bases to trimming and J lost 9 bases, with 19 bases between them. Germline assignment: CDR1 SGHRS and CDR2 YFSETQ. As DNA, the CDR3 is TGCGCCAGCAGCGGAGGAGGGAATGGGGGTAAAGCTTTCTTT. Amino acid sequence: CASSGGGNGGKAFF.

This chain joins TRBV19 and TRBJ1-1; D possibly corresponds to TRBD1 (5 bases). With 10 bases removed from V and 2 bases from J, the gap between germline ends came to 26 bases. This CDR3 is 17 amino acids long. Germline lookup yields CDR1 LNHDA and CDR2 SQIVND (reference sequence). CDR3 nucleotides: TGTGCCACCTTGAATGGACAAGGCCGTGGGGCAAACACTGAAGCTTTCTTT. Amino acids: CATLNGQGRGANTEAFF.

This clonotype was seen only a few times. The chain couples TRBV15 to TRBJ1-4; D remains ambiguous. CDR1 and CDR2 from the germline V gene are LNHNV and YYDKDF (reference sequence). The CDR3 covers 16 residues. The V end lost 5 bases, the J end lost 4 bases, and 17 bases lay between the germline ends. CDR3 in amino acids: CATSPTPGGFNEKLFF. The CDR3 DNA sequence: TGTGCCACCAGCCCTACACCAGGTGGCTTTAATGAAAAACTGTTTTTT.

This chain links TRBV7-9 with TRBJ1-1; D call uncertain. CDR3 length equals 16 residues. V shed 1 base and J shed 2 bases, with 14 bases lying between them. The germline V gene has CDR1 SEHNR and CDR2 FQNEAQ (reference sequence). This CDR3 reads CASSLEMGSLNTEAFF. CDR3 DNA sequence: TGTGCCAGCAGCTTAGAGATGGGGAGTCTAAACACTGAAGCTTTCTTT.

The V call is TRBV5-1, the J call TRBJ2-1; no firm D call. Germline V CDR1 and CDR2: SGHRS, YFSETQ. The V end was cut by 4 bases, the J end by 9 bases, with 20 bases between. The CDR3 consists of 15 residues. The chain's CDR3 is CASSPLGTPSGEQFF. The CDR3, as DNA: TGCGCCAGCAGCCCCCTAGGTACTCCCTCCGGTGAGCAGTTCTTC.

This clonotype was counted only a few times. The gene calls are TRBV12-3 or TRBV12-4 and TRBJ2-1; TRBD2 agrees at 11 bases. V lost 6 bases, J lost 2 bases, and 9 bases stayed unmatched. This CDR3 contains 17 residues. CDR3 nucleotides: TGTGCCAGCAGCCGACGTCTGACTAGCGGGACCTACAATGAGCAGTTCTTC. Translated: CASSRRLTSGTYNEQFF.

This clonotype was counted only a few times. V gene TRBV7-9 combines with J gene TRBJ1-5, with a weak D call TRBD1 (6 bases). V was shortened by 2 bases and J by 5 bases, with 10 bases between the two germline ends. CDR3 length: 14 amino acids. CDR1 SEHNR and CDR2 FQNEAQ come from the germline V gene (reference sequence). CDR3 sequence: CASSLNREDQPQHF. The CDR3 region has the DNA TGTGCCAGCAGCTTAAACAGGGAGGATCAGCCCCAGCATTTT.

The chain uses TRBV18 and TRBJ2-5; D is undetermined. CDR1 KGHSH and CDR2 LQKENI come from the germline V gene. With 2 bases removed from V and 5 bases from J, the gap between germline ends came to 6 bases. The CDR3 sequence is 12 residues long. CDR3 DNA sequence: TGTGCCAGCTCACCATTTTCGGAGACCCAGTACTTC. Translating it yields CASSPFSETQYF. The variable domain in full, completed from reference TRBV18 and TRBJ2-5, reads NAGVMQNPRHLVRRRGQEARLRCSPMKGHSHVYWYRQLPEEGLKFMVYLQKENIIDESGMPKERFSAEFPKEGPSILRIQQVVRGDSAAYFCASSPFSETQYFGPGTRLLVL.

The gene calls are TRBV6-1 and TRBJ2-5; D is unclear. Germline lookup yields CDR1 MNHNS and CDR2 SASEGT. Trimming cost V 1 base and J 4 bases, with 7 bases left between them. This CDR3 is built from 13 residues. The CDR3 DNA sequence: TGTGCCAGCAGTGAAGTCCCGAGAGAGACCCAGTACTTC. Amino acid sequence: CASSEVPRETQYF.

The rearrangement joins TRBV11-2 to TRBJ2-5; D possibly corresponds to TRBD2 (6 bases). V shed 8 bases and J shed 5 bases, with 21 bases lying between them. CDR3 length equals 15 residues. Germline lookup yields CDR1 SGHAT and CDR2 FQNNGV. In nucleotides, the CDR3 is TGTGCCAGCGGATCTAGCGCGATTCGGGGGGAGACCCAGTACTTC. Protein sequence: CASGSSAIRGETQYF.

CDR3 bases: TGTGCCACCAGTGACTACGGGACAGGGACATTTGATACGCAGTATTTT. Its protein product is CATSDYGTGTFDTQYF. This sequence joins TRBV24-1 and TRBJ2-3, with 9 bases lining up with TRBD1. Germline trimming cut 4 bases from V and 6 bases from J; bases unmatched to any gene: 10. The germline V gene has CDR1 KGHDR and CDR2 SFDVKD. The CDR3 has 16 residues.